Listed here are 21 T cell receptor beta chains from one sample, sequenced in a study of molecular identifiers for immune sequencing clone quantification (dated by TCRdb to the late 2010s). To prepare the library, PCR was applied. Sequenced on an Illumina HiSeq 4000. The public sequencing data were trimmed at Q25 with fastp and processed into clonotypes with MiXCR by TCRdb, which kept only in-frame beta chains. Under each unique CDR3 protein, matching rows form one entry showing the most common genes and DNA. The sample includes 250,000 to 400,000 distinct CDR3 sequences, with about 21% observed a single time. 0.81% of the sample is in the top ten clones. The sample consisted of naive CD8+ T cells from blood, with Jurkat cell RNA spiked in. The sample's cell subset or site label, decoded: FACS-sorted CD8+CD4-CCR7+CD45RA+ naive T cells. All receptors come from a human donor in good health. Some libraries in this study had Jurkat cell RNA spiked in.

Points on this clonotype: A junction end diverges from the germline sequence, so it may reflect a read error. The CDR3, as DNA: TGCGCCGGCAGCCAAGATATCCCAGGAAACTACGAGCAGTACTTC. Its protein is CAGSQDIPGNYEQYF. The chain has TRBV4-3 and TRBJ2-7; no clear D. The CDR3 loop spans 15 amino acids. Germline values: CDR1 LGHNA, CDR2 YSLEER.

This clonotype was counted ten times or more. V and J are TRBV4-3 and TRBJ1-2; TRBD1 might be the D (5 bases). Between the trimmed V and J ends, which lost 0 bases and 2 bases, there was a span of 10 bases. This CDR3 is built from 15 residues. The germline V gene has CDR1 LGHNA and CDR2 YSLEER. CDR3 sequence reads: CASSQDRGRNYGYTF. The CDR3 DNA sequence: TGCGCCAGCAGCCAAGATAGGGGCAGGAACTATGGCTACACCTTC.

As concerns this clonotype: This sequence may be a read error, since a much larger clone differs from it by one base. The chain recombines TRBV5-6 with TRBJ1-1, with D perhaps matching TRBD1 (5 bases). Germline lookup yields CDR1 SGHDT and CDR2 YYEEEE. The CDR3 consists of 13 residues. CDR3 residues: CASRFRQQVVAFF. In DNA form, the CDR3 reads TGTGCCAGCCGCTTCAGACAGCAAGTTGTGGCTTTCTTT.

This clonotype was observed at least ten times. CDR3 nucleotide sequence: TGCGCCAGCAGCCAAGTGGATCAGCCCCAGCATTTT. This gives the protein CASSQVDQPQHF. This chain links TRBV4-1 with TRBJ1-5; D gene ambiguous. This CDR3 comprises 12 residues. V was shortened by 1 base and J by 5 bases, with 3 bases between the two germline ends. Per the germline V gene, CDR1 is MGHRA and CDR2 is YSYEKL.

Many counts were recorded for this clonotype. The CDR3 DNA reads as TGTGCCAGCAGCCATACAGCAGAAAGCACAGATACGCAGTATTTT. Encoded protein: CASSHTAESTDTQYF. The gene calls are TRBV13 and TRBJ2-3; D is uncertain. The CDR3 is 15 amino acids. CDR1 PRHDT and CDR2 FYEKMQ come from the germline V gene (reference sequence). The ends were cut back, 5 bases at V and 0 bases at J, with 12 bases in the middle.

To note about this clonotype: A much more abundant neighbour one base away suggests this may be a read error. The chain has TRBV14 and TRBJ2-5; D is unclear. The CDR3 contains 12 residues. CDR1 and CDR2 (germline): SGHDN, FVKESK. In DNA, the CDR3 is TGTGCCAGCAGCCAAGATTCCGAGATCCAGTACTTC. Amino acids: CASSQDSEIQYF.

This clonotype occurred many times. J is TRBJ2-6 and V is TRBV28, with D possibly being TRBD2 (6 bases). The CDR3 contains 20 residues. CDR1 and CDR2 from the germline V gene are MDHEN and SYDVKM. Trimming took 3 bases from V and 3 from J, leaving 24 bases between them. The CDR3 bases are TGTGCCAGCAGTTTGAGGACCGAAGGGACTTTCCTCTATGGGGCCAACGTCCTGACTTTC. Amino acids: CASSLRTEGTFLYGANVLTF.

This clonotype was observed many times. V gene TRBV4-2 combines with J gene TRBJ1-2; TRBD1 might be the D (6 bases). Per the germline V gene, CDR1 is LGHNA and CDR2 is YNFKEQ. The CDR3 loop spans 14 amino acids. V lost 1 base and J lost 5, with 11 bases in between. CDR3 nucleotides: TGTGCCAGCAGCCAAGGACTTGGACAGTATGGCTACACCTTC. Its protein is CASSQGLGQYGYTF.

This clonotype was observed a few times. Written as DNA, the CDR3 is TGTGCCAGCAGTTCTTACTCTAGCGGGAGTCTCACAGATACGCAGTATTTT. Residues: CASSSYSSGSLTDTQYF. The chain is built from TRBV28 and TRBJ2-3, with 10 nucleotides matching TRBD2. The ends lost 4 bases at V and 2 bases at J; junction bases unmatched: 9. Germline assignment: CDR1 MDHEN and CDR2 SYDVKM. This CDR3 comprises 17 residues.

This clonotype was observed at least ten times. The rearrangement joins TRBV7-9 to TRBJ2-7; tentatively, D is TRBD1 or TRBD2 (5 bases each). The V gene lost 1 base and the J gene lost 1 base, with 11 bases spanning the gap. Germline assignment: CDR1 SEHNR and CDR2 FQNEAQ (reference sequence). The CDR3 has 15 residues. The CDR3, as DNA: TGTGCCAGCAGCTTAGTGACGGGGCCGTCCTACGAGCAGTACTTC. Its protein is CASSLVTGPSYEQYF.

The sample holds many counts of this clonotype. The rearrangement uses TRBV6-1 and TRBJ1-5; TRBD1 agrees at 9 bases. Germline V lookup: CDR1 MNHNS, CDR2 SASEGT. Losses at the gene ends were 4 bases for V and 5 bases for J; bases not matched to a gene: 3. This CDR3 spans 14 amino acids. In nucleotides, the CDR3 is TGTGCCAGCAGTGGGCGGACAGGGGATCAGCCCCAGCATTTT. It translates to CASSGRTGDQPQHF.

This clonotype was picked up a small number of times. The chain couples TRBV19 to TRBJ2-5, with D uncertain. The germline V gene encodes CDR1 LNHDA and CDR2 SQIVND (reference sequence). V lost 1 base, J lost 4 bases, and 10 bases lay in between. The CDR3 length is 14 residues. CDR3 loop: CASSIVLAGETQYF. CDR3 sequence (DNA): TGTGCCAGTAGTATAGTATTAGCAGGAGAGACCCAGTACTTC.

This clonotype was recorded at least ten times. The chain employs TRBV7-2 and TRBJ2-3; 7 bases line up with TRBD2. CDR1 SGHTA and CDR2 FQGNSA come from the germline V gene. V dropped 5 bases and J dropped 5; count of bases not matched to a gene: 4. CDR3 length: 13 residues. Here the CDR3 reads CASSPSGGDTQYF. The DNA of the CDR3 is TGTGCCAGCAGCCCGTCGGGGGGAGATACGCAGTATTTT.

This clonotype has a count of ten or more. The chain couples TRBV6-5 to TRBJ2-1, with D perhaps TRBD2 (7 bases). This CDR3 region has 14 residues. V dropped 6 bases and J dropped 7 bases, with 16 bases sitting between them. Looked up from germline, CDR1 is MNHEY and CDR2 is SVGAGI. This CDR3 reads CASRVAGATNEQFF. The CDR3 nucleotides are TGTGCCAGCAGAGTGGCGGGGGCAACGAATGAGCAGTTCTTC.

A word on this clonotype: A read error is possible here, since a much larger clone lies one base away. The chain carries TRBV7-9 and TRBJ1-4; 10 bases fit TRBD1. The germline V gene encodes CDR1 SEHNR and CDR2 FQNEAQ (reference sequence). The CDR3 extends over 15 amino acids. In DNA, the CDR3 is TGTGTCAGCAGCTCCGCGACAGGGGGCCGTGAAAAACTGTTTTTT. This encodes CVSSSATGGREKLFF.

This clonotype appeared many times. V gene TRBV28 combines with J gene TRBJ1-1, with a weak D call TRBD1 (5 bases). Germline V gene data show CDR1 as MDHEN and CDR2 as SYDVKM. V was pared by 3 bases and J by 1 base, with 9 bases between. The CDR3 spans 14 residues. CDR3 bases: TGTGCCAGCAGTTTGGGGCGGAAGAACACTGAAGCTTTCTTT. Amino acids: CASSLGRKNTEAFF. Supplemented by reference TRBV28 and TRBJ1-1, the full variable domain reads DVKVTQSSRYLVKRTGEKVFLECVQDMDHENMFWYRQDPGLGLRLIYFSYDVKMKEKGDIPEGYSVSREKKERFSLILESASTNQTSMYLCASSLGRKNTEAFFGQGTRLTVV.

The chain has TRBV19 and TRBJ2-7, with TRBD1 matching 7 bases. V lost 3 bases, J lost 3 bases, and 8 bases stayed unmatched. The CDR3 totals 15 residues. The germline V gene encodes CDR1 LNHDA and CDR2 SQIVND (reference sequence). CDR3 protein: CASSMWAGGVYEQYF. The CDR3 nucleotides read TGTGCCAGTAGTATGTGGGCAGGGGGAGTCTACGAGCAGTACTTC.

With regard to this clonotype: This could be a read error, since a much larger clone is one nucleotide away. As the CDR3 is not closed by the conserved phenylalanine or tryptophan, this likely results from a read error. The V and J genes are TRBV28 and TRBJ1-5, with D unclear. This CDR3 spans 15 amino acids. Trimming left V 5 bases short and J 0 bases short, with 11 bases between. Germline CDR1 reads MDHEN; CDR2 reads SYDVKM. CDR3 sequence: CASSPRAVSNQPQHS. For the CDR3, the DNA is TGTGCCAGCAGTCCCCGAGCTGTTAGCAATCAGCCCCAGCATTCT.

This clonotype was recorded many times. This rearrangement joins TRBV5-8 to TRBJ1-4, with D possibly matching TRBD1 (5 bases). The CDR3 runs to 20 residues. Trimming stripped 2 bases from V and 0 bases from J, with 23 bases between. Germline loops: CDR1 SGHTS, CDR2 YDEGEE. The CDR3: CASSFNIGLSYRPTNEKLFF. In nucleotides, the CDR3 is TGTGCCAGCAGCTTTAATATAGGGCTGTCCTACAGGCCAACTAATGAAAAACTGTTTTTT.

This clonotype has a count of ten or more. This chain links TRBV6-6 with TRBJ2-3, with TRBD2 matching over 9 bases. The V and J ends lost 2 bases and 1 base, in that order; junction bases with no gene match: 7. Germline CDR1 MNHNY, CDR2 SVGAGI (reference sequence). This CDR3 is 17 amino acids long. The CDR3 here is CASSYGSSGEGTDTQYF. The CDR3 coding sequence is TGTGCCAGCAGTTACGGCTCTAGCGGGGAGGGCACAGATACGCAGTATTTT.

With regard to this clonotype: Just one base apart from a much larger clone, this may be a read error. The CDR3 loop reads CASSGAGGGYNEQFF. For the CDR3, the DNA is TGTGCCAGCAGCGGGGCAGGGGGCGGGTACAATGAGCAGTTCTTC. This chain connects TRBV2 to TRBJ2-1, with 8 bases aligning to TRBD1. The CDR3 covers 15 residues. Germline V lookup: CDR1 SNHLY, CDR2 FYNNEI. Trimming removed 6 bases from V and 4 bases from J; junction bases left unmatched: 8.